What follows is one T cell receptor (beta chain) and its context. Each donor gave 9 to 10 milliliters of peripheral blood. The sample is drawn from a study of blood T cells in healthy people across ages. Study context: About one barcoded beta molecule per two T cells came from capture by template switching.

Looked up from germline, CDR1 is SGHRS and CDR2 is YFSETQ. This CDR3 region has 14 residues. For the second PCR, which ran for roughly 6 to 12 cycles, a sample-barcoded 5' primer and a J-beta primer mix were used. TCRdb processed the 5' RACE reads anew with MiXCR; each CDR3 protein has one entry. The data show some 700,000 distinct CDR3 sequences, with 22% seen just once and about 22% held by the top ten. This TCR was recovered from a man in his 70s in good health. Sample: blood. This chain links TRBV5-1 with TRBJ2-1; tentatively, D is TRBD2 (6 bases). The DNA end is more similar to TRBJ2-5, so the J call may be wrong. The CDR3 loop is CASSLRTNQETQYF. The CDR3 region has the DNA TGCGCCAGCAGCTTGAGGACTAACCAAGAGACCCAGTACTTC.